This T cell receptor (beta chain) was captured in a study of blood T cell repertoires in COVID-19. Study-level background: Samples of COVID-19 (acute and convalescent) were obtained from the United States, Italy and Spain.

Trimming took 4 bases from V and 7 from J; bases not matched to a gene: 12. There are 16 residues in the CDR3. Germline CDR1 reads SGDLS; CDR2 reads YYNGEE. Per the original methods: Reference gene primer amplification gave nucleated cell count estimates. Data came from immunoSEQ multiplex PCR; TCRdb stores just in-frame clones and leaves some out. That table gives V, J and clone size, and the DNA gave D and trimming. The sample contains 150,000 to 200,000 clones, more than 75% of which appear only once. The TCR originated in a woman aged 65 to 85 with acute or convalescent COVID-19. Source material: peripheral blood. J is TRBJ2-1 and V is TRBV9, with 9 positions matching TRBD1. CDR3 region: CASSPRGGTGWNEQFF. The CDR3 DNA sequence: TGTGCCAGCAGCCCGAGGGGAGGGACAGGGTGGAATGAGCAGTTCTTC.